This TCR beta chain was obtained from a study of blood T cell repertoires in COVID-19. Study details: Sites across the United States, Italy and Spain contributed samples from acute and convalescent COVID-19. The analysed material was cDNA or gDNA that came from T cells, B-cell-depleted T cells, or PBMCs.

CDR3 size: 14 residues. The germline CDR1 and CDR2 sequences are SEHNR and FQNEAQ (reference sequence). Trimming removed 3 bases from V and 0 bases from J, with 8 bases in between. As originally analysed: Reference gene primer amplification gave estimated nucleated cell counts. Libraries were prepared by immunoSEQ multiplex PCR; TCRdb keeps only in-frame clonotypes and omits some of them. Clone size and V and J calls were adopted from that table, with D and trimming inferred from the DNA. This table has about 190,000 clones, roughly nine tenths appearing once. The chain is built from TRBV7-9 and TRBJ1-1; D remains ambiguous. The TCR was taken from a man aged 25 to 40 with acute or convalescent COVID-19. The specimen was peripheral blood. The CDR3 spells CASSFNEMNTEAFF. The CDR3 DNA is TGTGCCAGCAGCTTTAACGAGATGAACACTGAAGCTTTCTTT. Full variable domain (remainder filled in from reference TRBV7-9 and TRBJ1-1): DTGVSQNPRHKITKRGQNVTFRCDPISEHNRLYWYRQTLGQGPEFLTYFQNEAQLEKSRLLSDRFSAERPKGSFSTLEIQRTEQGDSAMYLCASSFNEMNTEAFFGQGTRLTVV.